One T cell receptor (beta chain) is described in this entry. The antigen is undetermined. This record belongs to a study of PD-1 blockade in classical Hodgkin lymphoma. The repertoire was sequenced with immunoSEQ multiplex PCR; TCRdb's copy has only in-frame clones and lacks some. The data contain some 21,000 clones, over 80% of them seen just once; the ten biggest clones take up 1% to 1.5%. Study-wide results and caveats: When set against healthy donors, newly diagnosed patients were reported to show lower baseline TCR diversity. There remain no defined causes for the repertoire differences, which possibly reflect disease activity or prior therapy.

Indicated time point: newly diagnosed, previously untreated cHL patient sample. Magnetic negative selection of thawed PBMCs was the method by which CD4+ T cells were purified. Acting as the comparison were PBMCs from newly diagnosed, untreated classical Hodgkin lymphoma. The germline V gene encodes CDR1 MNHEY and CDR2 SVGAGI. V lost 6 bases and J 2 bases, leaving 16 bases between the germline ends. CDR3 length: 15 residues. The receptor's source is a human donor with classical Hodgkin lymphoma. The sample comprised CD4+ T cells from blood. The chain employs TRBV6-5 and TRBJ2-5, with D possibly matching TRBD2 (6 bases). The CDR3 loop is CASRAGRGRQETQYF. CDR3 in DNA: TGTGCCAGCAGGGCCGGGAGAGGGCGGCAAGAGACCCAGTACTTC.